This is a list of T cell receptor beta chains from one sample in a study of immune evolution from preneoplasia to lung adenocarcinoma. TCRdb's table, derived via immunoSEQ multiplex PCR, lists solely in-frame clones and lacks some. The sample lists about 7,400 clones; more than 70% were seen once. The sequenced sample was FFPE adjacent normal lung tissue. Every receptor here comes from a person between 65 and 79 years old with lung adenocarcinoma. Each CDR3 is given with its conserved first and last residue. The order of the fields is D gene, V gene, clone size, J gene, CDR3 protein, CDR3 DNA. D genes are given only for firm matches. Size tells how often a clone was seen (once, few, many) or the class of an expanded clone, and some rows leave it out.

D: .
V: TRBV6-6
size: .
J: TRBJ2-5
CDR3: CASRRTMGETQYF
DNA: TGTGCCAGCAGACGAACCATGGGAGAGACCCAGTACTTC

D: .
V: TRBV5-6
size: .
J: TRBJ1-2
CDR3: CASSLASGSGYGYTF
DNA: TGTGCCAGCAGCTTGGCCTCAGGGTCGGGCTATGGCTACACCTTC

D: .
V: TRBV7-3
size: .
J: TRBJ2-2
CDR3: CASSYIPGNTGELFF
DNA: TGTGCCAGCAGCTACATCCCAGGGAACACCGGGGAGCTGTTTTTT

D: .
V: TRBV20-1
size: .
J: TRBJ1-2
CDR3: CSARNYGYTF
DNA: TGCAGTGCCCGCAACTATGGCTACACCTTC

D: .
V: TRBV28
size: few
J: TRBJ1-2
CDR3: CASSLSTLYGYTF
DNA: TGTGCCAGCAGTTTGAGCACCCTCTATGGCTACACCTTC

D: TRBD2
V: TRBV2
size: .
J: TRBJ2-3
CDR3: CASSLAGSPDF
DNA: TGTGCCAGCAGTTTAGCGGGGAGTCCGGATTTT

D: .
V: TRBV30
size: .
J: TRBJ1-2
CDR3: CAWSLRGRGYGYTF
DNA: TGTGCCTGGAGTCTCAGGGGAAGAGGTTATGGCTACACCTTC

D: TRBD2
V: TRBV14
size: once
J: TRBJ2-1
CDR3: CASSQVAGSNEQFF
DNA: TGTGCCAGCAGCCAAGTAGCGGGTTCTAATGAGCAGTTCTTC

D: .
V: TRBV28
size: .
J: TRBJ2-2
CDR3: CASTSGSRNGELFF
DNA: TGTGCCAGCACCTCGGGCTCAAGAAACGGGGAGCTGTTTTTT

D: .
V: TRBV11-2
size: .
J: TRBJ2-1
CDR3: CASSLGRPNEQFF
DNA: TGTGCCAGCAGCTTAGGGAGGCCGAATGAGCAGTTCTTC

D: .
V: TRBV11-3
size: .
J: TRBJ2-7
CDR3: CASSSQAGPYEQYF
DNA: TGTGCCAGCAGCTCCCAGGCGGGACCCTACGAGCAGTACTTC

D: TRBD1
V: TRBV29-1
size: few
J: TRBJ2-7
CDR3: CSVDGQGVYEQYF
DNA: TGCAGCGTTGATGGACAGGGGGTGTACGAGCAGTACTTC

D: .
V: TRBV19
size: .
J: TRBJ1-2
CDR3: CASSNRDTLDQRGYTF
DNA: TGTGCCAGTAGTAACCGGGACACGCTCGATCAAAGGGGCTACACCTTC

D: .
V: TRBV28
size: .
J: TRBJ1-4
CDR3: CASSLNQGGKLFF
DNA: TGTGCCAGCAGTTTAAATCAGGGAGGAAAACTGTTTTTT

D: .
V: TRBV7-9
size: .
J: TRBJ1-4
CDR3: CASSLEGGLNEKLFF
DNA: TGTGCCAGCAGCTTAGAGGGCGGACTTAATGAAAAACTGTTTTTT

D: .
V: TRBV6-1
size: .
J: TRBJ2-7
CDR3: CASSEGTFSYEQYF
DNA: TGTGCCAGCAGTGAGGGGACGTTCTCCTACGAGCAGTACTTC

D: TRBD1
V: TRBV10-1
size: .
J: TRBJ2-2
CDR3: CASSPGTGGGELFF
DNA: TGCGCCAGCAGCCCCGGGACAGGGGGCGGGGAGCTGTTTTTT

D: TRBD2
V: TRBV18
size: .
J: TRBJ2-7
CDR3: CASSPGSGRTYEQYF
DNA: TGTGCCAGCTCACCAGGGAGCGGGAGGACCTACGAGCAGTACTTC

D: .
V: TRBV7-2
size: few
J: TRBJ1-2
CDR3: CASSLGQVQGYTF
DNA: TGTGCCAGCAGCTTAGGGCAGGTCCAAGGCTACACCTTC

D: .
V: TRBV5-1
size: few
J: TRBJ2-7
CDR3: CASSFSGSSYEQYF
DNA: TGCGCCAGCAGCTTTTCAGGCAGCTCCTACGAGCAGTACTTC

D: .
V: TRBV6-1
size: .
J: TRBJ2-2
CDR3: CASSEGGLGIKNTGELFF
DNA: TGTGCCAGCAGTGAAGGGGGGTTGGGGATTAAGAACACCGGGGAGCTGTTTTTT

D: TRBD1
V: TRBV19
size: .
J: TRBJ1-2
CDR3: CASSIDTQGLYGYTF
DNA: TGTGCCAGTAGTATAGACACACAGGGGCTCTATGGCTACACCTTC

D: TRBD2
V: TRBV7-9
size: .
J: TRBJ2-1
CDR3: CASSLGAGDYNEQFF
DNA: TGTGCCAGCAGCTTAGGAGCGGGAGACTACAATGAGCAGTTCTTC

D: TRBD1
V: TRBV2
size: once
J: TRBJ2-3
CDR3: CASTGGVTDTQYF
DNA: TGTGCCAGCACAGGGGGTGTCACAGATACGCAGTATTTT

D: .
V: TRBV18
size: .
J: TRBJ2-1
CDR3: CASSPLTVGYNEQFF
DNA: TGTGCCAGCTCACCACTTACGGTCGGATACAATGAGCAGTTCTTC

D: TRBD2
V: TRBV18
size: .
J: TRBJ2-5
CDR3: CASSPLYSGSYQETQYF
DNA: TGTGCCAGCTCACCACTCTATAGCGGGAGTTACCAAGAGACCCAGTACTTC

D: .
V: TRBV4-1
size: .
J: TRBJ2-1
CDR3: CASSQADGVRYNEQFF
DNA: TGCGCCAGCAGCCAAGCGGACGGCGTAAGATACAATGAGCAGTTCTTC

D: .
V: TRBV19
size: .
J: TRBJ1-1
CDR3: CASSVRGDTEAFF
DNA: TGTGCCAGTAGTGTCAGGGGAGACACTGAAGCTTTCTTT

D: .
V: TRBV5-1
size: few
J: TRBJ1-1
CDR3: CASSGGGTSNTEAFF
DNA: TGCGCCAGCAGCGGTGGGGGGACATCGAACACTGAAGCTTTCTTT

D: .
V: TRBV19
size: .
J: TRBJ2-7
CDR3: CASSTGARDYEQYF
DNA: TGTGCCAGTAGTACCGGGGCACGAGACTACGAGCAGTACTTC

D: .
V: TRBV5-6
size: .
J: TRBJ2-5
CDR3: CASSAGETQYF
DNA: TGTGCCAGCAGCGCTGGCGAGACCCAGTACTTC

D: TRBD1
V: TRBV28
size: .
J: TRBJ1-5
CDR3: CASSWNSGTGNQPQHF
DNA: TGTGCCAGCAGTTGGAATTCCGGGACAGGGAATCAGCCCCAGCATTTT

D: .
V: TRBV6-1
size: .
J: TRBJ2-1
CDR3: CASKGGALYNEQFF
DNA: TGTGCCAGCAAGGGGGGGGCGTTGTACAATGAGCAGTTCTTC

D: .
V: TRBV7-9
size: .
J: TRBJ1-1
CDR3: CASSFEANTEAFF
DNA: TGTGCCAGCAGCTTTGAAGCAAACACTGAAGCTTTCTTT

D: .
V: TRBV28
size: few
J: TRBJ1-4
CDR3: CASRGSTNEKLFF
DNA: TGTGCCAGCAGGGGATCAACTAATGAAAAACTGTTTTTT

D: .
V: TRBV6-5
size: .
J: TRBJ1-1
CDR3: CASRRDRLEAFF
DNA: TGTGCCAGCAGACGCGACAGGTTAGAAGCTTTCTTT

D: .
V: TRBV29-1
size: .
J: TRBJ2-4
CDR3: CSVEERGAKNIQYF
DNA: TGCAGCGTTGAAGAGAGAGGGGCCAAAAACATTCAGTACTTC

D: .
V: TRBV5-4
size: .
J: TRBJ1-1
CDR3: CASSLLGGTEAFF
DNA: TGTGCCAGCAGCTTGTTGGGAGGGACTGAAGCTTTCTTT

D: TRBD2
V: TRBV19
size: once
J: TRBJ2-6
CDR3: CASIVDGRGRASGANVLTF
DNA: TGTGCCAGTATCGTGGACGGAAGAGGGAGGGCCAGCGGGGCCAACGTCCTGACTTTC

D: TRBD2
V: TRBV2
size: .
J: TRBJ2-5
CDR3: CASRKLAGGETQYF
DNA: TGTGCCAGCAGGAAGCTAGCGGGGGGAGAGACCCAGTACTTC

D: TRBD1
V: TRBV4-1
size: .
J: TRBJ1-2
CDR3: CASSQDPGQANYGYTF
DNA: TGCGCCAGCAGCCAAGACCCTGGACAGGCTAACTATGGCTACACCTTC

D: .
V: TRBV27
size: .
J: TRBJ1-1
CDR3: CASSLIQGRRTEAFF
DNA: TGTGCCAGCAGTTTAATTCAGGGAAGGAGGACTGAAGCTTTCTTT

D: .
V: TRBV28
size: few
J: TRBJ1-2
CDR3: CASTGQTYGYTF
DNA: TGTGCCAGCACCGGACAGACCTATGGCTACACCTTC

D: TRBD2
V: TRBV6-1
size: .
J: TRBJ2-1
CDR3: CASSGLAVIEQFF
DNA: TGTGCCAGCAGTGGACTAGCCGTGATTGAGCAGTTCTTC

D: .
V: TRBV7-8
size: .
J: TRBJ2-7
CDR3: CASSLGRVPSYEQYF
DNA: TGTGCCAGCAGCTTAGGGCGGGTGCCATCCTACGAGCAGTACTTC

D: .
V: TRBV2
size: .
J: TRBJ2-5
CDR3: CASMRTEETQYF
DNA: TGTGCCAGCATGCGGACAGAAGAGACCCAGTACTTC

D: .
V: TRBV9
size: .
J: TRBJ1-1
CDR3: CASSPRPLGNTEAFF
DNA: TGTGCCAGCAGCCCCCGACCGCTGGGGAACACTGAAGCTTTCTTT

D: TRBD1
V: TRBV5-6
size: .
J: TRBJ1-2
CDR3: CASNPVGTGSVYGYTF
DNA: TGTGCCAGCAACCCGGTCGGGACAGGGAGTGTCTATGGCTACACCTTC

D: .
V: TRBV4-1
size: .
J: TRBJ2-5
CDR3: CASSQVEARRETQYF
DNA: TGCGCCAGCAGCCAAGTGGAAGCCCGGCGAGAGACCCAGTACTTC

D: .
V: TRBV5-4
size: .
J: TRBJ2-7
CDR3: CASSSSGGYEQYF
DNA: TGTGCCAGCAGCTCCTCCGGGGGTTACGAGCAGTACTTC

D: TRBD2
V: TRBV25-1
size: .
J: TRBJ2-1
CDR3: CASSLAGSYNEQFF
DNA: TGTGCCAGCAGTTTAGCGGGCTCCTACAATGAGCAGTTCTTC

D: .
V: TRBV27
size: .
J: TRBJ2-1
CDR3: CARIVKFQDNHTYNEQFF
DNA: TGTGCCAGAATAGTTAAGTTTCAGGATAACCATACCTACAATGAGCAGTTCTTC

D: TRBD1
V: TRBV7-9
size: .
J: TRBJ2-3
CDR3: CASSLFGTDTDTQYF
DNA: TGTGCCAGCAGCTTATTCGGGACAGACACAGATACGCAGTATTTT

D: .
V: TRBV21-1
size: once
J: TRBJ1-6
CDR3: CASSKVGGTYNSPLHF
DNA: TGTGCCAGCAGCAAAGTGGGAGGTACCTATAATTCACCCCTCCACTTT

D: .
V: TRBV7-3
size: .
J: TRBJ2-1
CDR3: CASSFGRREFNEQFF
DNA: TGTGCCAGCAGCTTTGGGCGGAGGGAGTTCAATGAGCAGTTCTTC

D: TRBD2
V: TRBV7-2
size: .
J: TRBJ2-1
CDR3: CASSSRTSGSLYEQFF
DNA: TGTGCCAGCAGCTCCCGGACTAGCGGGAGTCTCTATGAGCAGTTCTTC

D: .
V: TRBV6-1
size: once
J: TRBJ1-1
CDR3: CASTRAEGNTEAFF
DNA: TGTGCCAGCACCAGAGCAGAAGGGAACACTGAAGCTTTCTTT

D: .
V: TRBV4-2
size: once
J: TRBJ2-2
CDR3: CASSPLKGDPTGELFF
DNA: TGTGCCAGCAGCCCCCTAAAGGGGGACCCCACCGGGGAGCTGTTTTTT

D: .
V: TRBV19
size: .
J: TRBJ2-7
CDR3: CASSIGQGGYEQYF
DNA: TGTGCCAGTAGTATCGGGCAGGGTGGTTACGAGCAGTACTTC